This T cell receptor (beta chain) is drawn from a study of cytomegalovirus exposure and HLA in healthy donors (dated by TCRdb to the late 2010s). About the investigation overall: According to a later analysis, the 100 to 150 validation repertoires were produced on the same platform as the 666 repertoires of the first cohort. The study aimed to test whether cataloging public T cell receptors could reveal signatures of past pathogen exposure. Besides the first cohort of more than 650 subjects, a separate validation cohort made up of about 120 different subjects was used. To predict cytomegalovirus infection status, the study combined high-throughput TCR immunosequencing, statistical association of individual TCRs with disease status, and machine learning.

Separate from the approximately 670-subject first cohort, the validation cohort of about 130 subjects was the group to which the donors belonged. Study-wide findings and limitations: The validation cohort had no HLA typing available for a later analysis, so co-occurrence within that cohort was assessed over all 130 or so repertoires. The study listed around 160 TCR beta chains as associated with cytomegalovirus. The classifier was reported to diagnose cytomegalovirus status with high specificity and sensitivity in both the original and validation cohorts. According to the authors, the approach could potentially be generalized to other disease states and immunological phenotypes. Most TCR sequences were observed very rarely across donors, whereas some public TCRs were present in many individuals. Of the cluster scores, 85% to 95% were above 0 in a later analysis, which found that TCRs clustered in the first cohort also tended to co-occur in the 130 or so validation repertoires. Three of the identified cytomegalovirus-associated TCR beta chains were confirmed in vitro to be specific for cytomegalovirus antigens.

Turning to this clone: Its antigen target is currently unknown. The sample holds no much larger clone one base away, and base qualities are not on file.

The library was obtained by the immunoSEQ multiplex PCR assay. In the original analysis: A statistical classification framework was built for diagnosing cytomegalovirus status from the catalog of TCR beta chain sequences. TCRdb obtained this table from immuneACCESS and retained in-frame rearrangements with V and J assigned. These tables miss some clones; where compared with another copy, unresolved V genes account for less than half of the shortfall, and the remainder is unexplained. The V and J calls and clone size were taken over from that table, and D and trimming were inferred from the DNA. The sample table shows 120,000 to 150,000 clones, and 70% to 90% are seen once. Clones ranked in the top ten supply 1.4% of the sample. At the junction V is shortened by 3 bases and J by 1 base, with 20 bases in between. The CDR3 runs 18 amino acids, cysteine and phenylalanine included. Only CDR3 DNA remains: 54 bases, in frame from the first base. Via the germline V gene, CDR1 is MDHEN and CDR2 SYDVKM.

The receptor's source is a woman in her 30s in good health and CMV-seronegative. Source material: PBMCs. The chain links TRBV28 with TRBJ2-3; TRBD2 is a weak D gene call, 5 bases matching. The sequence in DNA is TGTGCCAGCAGTTTCGATTGGAGGTCAGTTCAGGGCACAGATACGCAGTATTTT. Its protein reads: CASSFDWRSVQGTDTQYF.